This note documents a single TCR beta chain sequence. This entry comes from a study of blood T cell repertoires in COVID-19. The CDR3 spans 15 residues. In germline, CDR1 is SGHDT, CDR2 YYEEEE. With V trimmed by 0 bases and J by 5 bases, 7 bases remained unmatched. The table came from immunoSEQ multiplex PCR; TCRdb's copy has only in-frame clones and leaves some out. The repertoire has 130,000 to 150,000 clones, over 85% of them found once; the top ten carry around 1.5%. The clonotype originates from a human donor in a cohort sampled during active COVID-19. V is TRBV5-6 and J is TRBJ1-2; 7 nucleotides match TRBD1. The sequencing input was peripheral blood. CDR3 sequence: CASSLGQTGPYGYTF. CDR3 DNA: TGTGCCAGCAGCTTGGGACAGACAGGGCCGTATGGCTACACCTTC.